The sequence of this T cell receptor (beta chain) was determined in a study of blood T cell repertoires in COVID-19. Study context: Some COVID-19 samples were acute and others convalescent; all came from the United States, Italy and Spain. Sample material is recorded as cDNA or gDNA derived from T cells, B-cell-depleted T cells, or PBMCs.

As processed by the authors: Reference gene primer amplification in the assay estimated nucleated cell counts. Assay: immunoSEQ multiplex PCR; the TCRdb copy retains only in-frame clones and omits some. V and J calls and clone size follow that table, whereas D and trimming were derived from the DNA. This table has around 70,000 clones, about nine tenths appearing once. This CDR3 comprises 15 residues. V shed 7 bases, J shed 9 bases, and the junction held 8 bases outside the gene matches. Germline V gene sequence: CDR1 LNHDA, CDR2 SQIVND (reference sequence). The source is a woman of 80 years or more with active or convalescent COVID-19. This chain joins TRBV19 and TRBJ1-6; TRBD1 matches 11 bases. The specimen sequenced was peripheral blood. The CDR3 sequence is CASNFGTGGGSPLHF. DNA of the CDR3: TGTGCCAGTAATTTCGGGACAGGGGGAGGTTCACCCCTCCACTTT.